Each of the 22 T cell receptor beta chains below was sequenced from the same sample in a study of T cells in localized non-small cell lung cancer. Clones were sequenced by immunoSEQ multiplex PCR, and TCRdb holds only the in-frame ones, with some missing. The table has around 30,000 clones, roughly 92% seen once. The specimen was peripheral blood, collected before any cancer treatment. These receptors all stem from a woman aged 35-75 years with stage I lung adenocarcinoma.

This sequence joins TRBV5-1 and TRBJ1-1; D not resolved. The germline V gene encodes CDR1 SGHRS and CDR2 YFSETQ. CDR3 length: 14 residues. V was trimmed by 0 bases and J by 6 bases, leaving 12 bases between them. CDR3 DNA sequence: TGCGCCAGCAGCTTGGATGTGGTGGTCCCTGAAGCTTTCTTT. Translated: CASSLDVVVPEAFF. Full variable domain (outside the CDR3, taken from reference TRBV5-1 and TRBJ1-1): KAGVTQTPRYLIKTRGQQVTLSCSPISGHRSVSWYQQTPGQGLQFLFEYFSETQRNKGNFPGRFSGRQFSNSRSEMNVSTLELGDSALYLCASSLDVVVPEAFFGQGTRLTVV.

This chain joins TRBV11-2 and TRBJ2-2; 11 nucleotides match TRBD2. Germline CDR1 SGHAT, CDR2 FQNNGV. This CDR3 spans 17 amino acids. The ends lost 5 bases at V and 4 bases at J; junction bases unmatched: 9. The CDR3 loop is CASSGRGLAGGTGELFF. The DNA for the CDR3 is TGTGCCAGCAGCGGTCGTGGGCTAGCGGGGGGCACCGGGGAGCTGTTTTTT.

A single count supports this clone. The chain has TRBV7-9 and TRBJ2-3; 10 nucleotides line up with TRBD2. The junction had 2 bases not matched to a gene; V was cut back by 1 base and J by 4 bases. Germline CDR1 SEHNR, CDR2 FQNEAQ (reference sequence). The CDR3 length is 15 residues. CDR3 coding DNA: TGTGCCAGCAGCTTAGTGGGACTAGCGTCAGATACGCAGTATTTT. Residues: CASSLVGLASDTQYF.

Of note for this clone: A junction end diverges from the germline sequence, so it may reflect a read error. CDR3 protein: CAGSAQGSGNTIYF. CDR3 sequence (DNA): TGTGCCGGCAGTGCCCAAGGCTCTGGAAACACCATATATTTT. The chain joins TRBV2 to TRBJ1-3; D call uncertain. The CDR3 runs 14 residues. The germline V gene has CDR1 SNHLY and CDR2 FYNNEI.

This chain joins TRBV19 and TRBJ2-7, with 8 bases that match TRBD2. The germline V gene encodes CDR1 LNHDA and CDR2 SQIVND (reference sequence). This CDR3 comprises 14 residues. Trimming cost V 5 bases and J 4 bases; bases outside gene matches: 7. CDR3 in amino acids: CASSAGLGIYEQYF. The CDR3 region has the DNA TGTGCCAGTAGTGCGGGACTAGGAATTTACGAGCAGTACTTC.

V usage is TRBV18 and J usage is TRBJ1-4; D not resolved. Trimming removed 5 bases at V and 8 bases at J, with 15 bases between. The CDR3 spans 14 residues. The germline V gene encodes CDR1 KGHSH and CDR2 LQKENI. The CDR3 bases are TGTGCCAGCTCAACTTCTGTGGCGGAAGAAAAACTGTTTTTT. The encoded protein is CASSTSVAEEKLFF.

This CDR3 is CASSQDRGNQPQHF. CDR3 DNA sequence: TGTGCCAGCAGCCAGGACAGGGGGAATCAGCCCCAGCATTTT. The V gene is TRBV4-2, the J gene TRBJ1-5; TRBD1 matches 10 bases. Germline V gene sequence: CDR1 LGHNA, CDR2 YNFKEQ. The V segment lost 3 bases and the J segment 4 bases; nucleotides outside the gene matches: 0. This CDR3 is built from 14 residues.

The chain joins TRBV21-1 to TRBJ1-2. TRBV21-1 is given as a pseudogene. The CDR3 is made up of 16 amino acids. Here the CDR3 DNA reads TGTGCCAGCAGCAAAGGGACCTCGGACTCTAACTATGGCTACACCTTC. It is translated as CASSKGTSDSNYGYTF.

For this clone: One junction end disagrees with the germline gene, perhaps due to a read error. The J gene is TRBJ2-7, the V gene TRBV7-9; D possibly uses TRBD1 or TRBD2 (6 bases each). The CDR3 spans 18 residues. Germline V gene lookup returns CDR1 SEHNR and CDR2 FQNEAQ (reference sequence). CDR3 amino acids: CAGSPGRGVRAGSYEQYF. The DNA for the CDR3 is TGTGCCGGCAGTCCGGGCAGGGGTGTTAGAGCGGGTTCCTACGAGCAGTACTTC.

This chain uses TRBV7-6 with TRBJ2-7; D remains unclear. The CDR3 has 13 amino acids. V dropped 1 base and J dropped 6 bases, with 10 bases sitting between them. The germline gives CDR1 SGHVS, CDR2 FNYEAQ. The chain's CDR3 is CASSLVGPAEQYF. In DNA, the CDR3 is TGTGCCAGCAGCTTAGTGGGTCCGGCCGAGCAGTACTTC.

The CDR3 sequence is CASNPSATGELFF. CDR3 DNA sequence: TGTGCCAGTAACCCATCGGCCACCGGGGAGCTGTTTTTT. The chain carries TRBV19 and TRBJ2-2, with D hard to call. In germline, CDR1 is LNHDA, CDR2 SQIVND (reference sequence). The V and J ends lost 7 bases and 4 bases respectively, with 10 bases between them. The CDR3 length is 13 residues.

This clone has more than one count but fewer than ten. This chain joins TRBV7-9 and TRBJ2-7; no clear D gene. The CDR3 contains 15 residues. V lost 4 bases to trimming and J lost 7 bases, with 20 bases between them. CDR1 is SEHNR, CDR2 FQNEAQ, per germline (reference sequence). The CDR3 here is CASSSPDGVRREQYF. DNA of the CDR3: TGTGCCAGCAGCTCACCGGACGGAGTGAGGAGAGAGCAGTACTTC.

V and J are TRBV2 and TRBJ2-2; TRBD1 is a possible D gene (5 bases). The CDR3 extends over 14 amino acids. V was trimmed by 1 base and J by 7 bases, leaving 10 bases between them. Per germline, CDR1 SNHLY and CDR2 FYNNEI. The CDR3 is CASSEEGSGGELFF. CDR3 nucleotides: TGTGCCAGCAGTGAAGAGGGGTCGGGCGGGGAGCTGTTTTTT.

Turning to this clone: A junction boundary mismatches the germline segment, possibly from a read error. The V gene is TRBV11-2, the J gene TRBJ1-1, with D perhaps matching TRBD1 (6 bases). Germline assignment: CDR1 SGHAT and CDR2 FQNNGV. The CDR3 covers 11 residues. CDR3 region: CTSSPGTLAFF. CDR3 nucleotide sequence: TGTACCAGCAGCCCTGGGACATTAGCTTTCTTT.

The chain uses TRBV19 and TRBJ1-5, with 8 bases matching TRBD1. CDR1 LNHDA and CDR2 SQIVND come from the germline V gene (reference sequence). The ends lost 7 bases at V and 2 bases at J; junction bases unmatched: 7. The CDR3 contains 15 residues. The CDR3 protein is CASTYRTGRNQPQHF. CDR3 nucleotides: TGTGCCAGTACCTACCGGACAGGGCGCAATCAGCCCCAGCATTTT.

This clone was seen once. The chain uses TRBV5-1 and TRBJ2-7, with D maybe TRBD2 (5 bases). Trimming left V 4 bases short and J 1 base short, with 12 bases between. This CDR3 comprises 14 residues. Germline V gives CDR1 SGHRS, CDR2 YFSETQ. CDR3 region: CASSLDSASYEQYF. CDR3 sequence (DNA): TGCGCCAGCAGCCTGGATAGCGCTTCCTACGAGCAGTACTTC. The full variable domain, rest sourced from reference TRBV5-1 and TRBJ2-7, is KAGVTQTPRYLIKTRGQQVTLSCSPISGHRSVSWYQQTPGQGLQFLFEYFSETQRNKGNFPGRFSGRQFSNSRSEMNVSTLELGDSALYLCASSLDSASYEQYFGPGTRLTVT.

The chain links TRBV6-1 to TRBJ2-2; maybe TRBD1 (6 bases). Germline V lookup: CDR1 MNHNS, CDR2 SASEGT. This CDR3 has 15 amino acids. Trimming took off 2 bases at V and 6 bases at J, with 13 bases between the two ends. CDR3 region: CASSEKGVGAGELFF. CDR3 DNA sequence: TGTGCCAGCAGTGAAAAGGGGGTAGGGGCCGGGGAGCTGTTTTTT.

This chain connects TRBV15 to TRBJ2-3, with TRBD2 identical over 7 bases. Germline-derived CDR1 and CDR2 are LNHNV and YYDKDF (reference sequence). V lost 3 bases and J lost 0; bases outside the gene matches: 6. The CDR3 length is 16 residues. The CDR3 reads CATSSRTRPSTDTQYF. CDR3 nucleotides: TGTGCCACCAGCAGCCGGACTAGACCTAGCACAGATACGCAGTATTTT.

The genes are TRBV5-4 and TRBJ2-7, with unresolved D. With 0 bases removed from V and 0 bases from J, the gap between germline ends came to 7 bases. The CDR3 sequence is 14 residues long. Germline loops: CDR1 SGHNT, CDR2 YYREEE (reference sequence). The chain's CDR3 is CASSLDWISYEQYF. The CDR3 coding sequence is TGTGCCAGCAGCTTGGATTGGATCTCCTACGAGCAGTACTTC.

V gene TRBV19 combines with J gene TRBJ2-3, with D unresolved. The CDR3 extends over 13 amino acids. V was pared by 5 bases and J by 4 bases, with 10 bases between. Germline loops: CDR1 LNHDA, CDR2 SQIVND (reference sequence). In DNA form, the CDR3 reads TGTGCCAGTAGTGTCCGGCAGCCAGATACGCAGTATTTT. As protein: CASSVRQPDTQYF.

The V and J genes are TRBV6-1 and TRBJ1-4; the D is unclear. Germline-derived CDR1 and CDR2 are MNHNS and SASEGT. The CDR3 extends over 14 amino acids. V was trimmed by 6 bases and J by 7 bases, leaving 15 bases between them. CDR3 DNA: TGTGCCAGCAGGCTCCGGGGTATGAGTGAAAAACTGTTTTTT. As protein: CASRLRGMSEKLFF.

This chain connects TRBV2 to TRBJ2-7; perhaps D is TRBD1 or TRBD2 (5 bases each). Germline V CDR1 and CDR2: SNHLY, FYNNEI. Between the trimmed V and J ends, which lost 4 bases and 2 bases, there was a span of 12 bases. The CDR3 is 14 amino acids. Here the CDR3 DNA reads TGTGCCAGCAGTGCGGAGCAGGGAGCCTACGAGCAGTACTTC. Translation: CASSAEQGAYEQYF.